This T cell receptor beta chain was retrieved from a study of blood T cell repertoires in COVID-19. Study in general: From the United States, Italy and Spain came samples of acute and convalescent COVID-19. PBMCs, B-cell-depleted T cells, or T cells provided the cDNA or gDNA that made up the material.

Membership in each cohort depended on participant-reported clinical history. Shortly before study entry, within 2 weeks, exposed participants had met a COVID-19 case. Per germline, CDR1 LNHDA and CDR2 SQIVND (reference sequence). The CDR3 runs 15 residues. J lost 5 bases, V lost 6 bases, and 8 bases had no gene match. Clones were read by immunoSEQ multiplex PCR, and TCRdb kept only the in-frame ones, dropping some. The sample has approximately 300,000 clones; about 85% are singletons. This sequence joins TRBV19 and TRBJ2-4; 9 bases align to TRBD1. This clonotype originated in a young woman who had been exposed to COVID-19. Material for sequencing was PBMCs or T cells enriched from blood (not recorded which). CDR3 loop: CASRGTGFFQNIQYF. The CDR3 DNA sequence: TGTGCCAGTAGGGGGACAGGGTTTTTTCAAAACATTCAGTACTTC.